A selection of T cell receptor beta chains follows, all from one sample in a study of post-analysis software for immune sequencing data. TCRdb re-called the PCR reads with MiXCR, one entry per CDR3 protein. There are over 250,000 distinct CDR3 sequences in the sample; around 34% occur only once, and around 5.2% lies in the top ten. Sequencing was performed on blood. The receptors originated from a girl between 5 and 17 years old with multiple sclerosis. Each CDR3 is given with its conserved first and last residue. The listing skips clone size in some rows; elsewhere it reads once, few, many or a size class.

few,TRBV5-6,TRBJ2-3,CASSLLSGREGTDTQYF
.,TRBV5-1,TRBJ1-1,CASSLARGNTKAFF
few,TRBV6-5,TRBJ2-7,CASAGFSYEQYF
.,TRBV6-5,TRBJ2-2,CASKPGHRTGELFF
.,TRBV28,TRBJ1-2,CASSQIGRKPNYGYTF
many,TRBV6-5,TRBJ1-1,CASRVLQGGTEAFF
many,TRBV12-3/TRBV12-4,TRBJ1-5,CASSSGGRQPQHF
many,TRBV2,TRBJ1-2,CASSAAAANYGYTF
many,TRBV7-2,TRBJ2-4,CASSHRGDAKNIQYF
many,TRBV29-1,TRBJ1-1,CSATAARANTEAFF
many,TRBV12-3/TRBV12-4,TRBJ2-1,CASSLGGRSYNEQFF
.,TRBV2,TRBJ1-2,CASKWTGDYGYTF
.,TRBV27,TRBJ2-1,CASSWTVRNEQFF
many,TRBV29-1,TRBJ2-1,CSALGSESYNEQFF
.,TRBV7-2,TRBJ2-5,CASSSTSGVSYNEQYF
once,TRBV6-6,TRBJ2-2,CASSFTGKLSTGELFF
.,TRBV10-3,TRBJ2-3,CAISESTYRGRGTDTQYF
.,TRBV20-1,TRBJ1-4,CSAIDSSNEKRFF
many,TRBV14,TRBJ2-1,CASSRAANPSQGGEQFF
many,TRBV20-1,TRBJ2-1,CSARGEAGDFNEQFF
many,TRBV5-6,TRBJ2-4,CASTRRGQNIQYF
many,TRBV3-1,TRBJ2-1,CASSQDPAGYNEQFF
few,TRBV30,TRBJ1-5,CAWGGSNQPQHF
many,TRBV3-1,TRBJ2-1,CASSPWDSFYNEQFF
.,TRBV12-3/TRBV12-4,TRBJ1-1,CASSPERAAEAFF
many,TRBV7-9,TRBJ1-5,CASSLGAGRNQPQHF
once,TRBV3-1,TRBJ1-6,CASSQGQNNSPPHF
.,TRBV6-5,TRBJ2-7,CASSPSGFTYEQYF
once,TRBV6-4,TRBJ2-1,CASSEVASYNEQFF
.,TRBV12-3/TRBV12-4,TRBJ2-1,CASSLGLAGRGEQFF
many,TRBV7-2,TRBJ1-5,CASSDQPGTVNQPQHF
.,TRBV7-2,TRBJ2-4,CASSLASSGATIAKNIQYF
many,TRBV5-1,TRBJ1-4,CASSLEHNEKLFF
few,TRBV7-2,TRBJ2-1,CASSLRTNEQFF
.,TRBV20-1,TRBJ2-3,CSARLAGVLDTQYF
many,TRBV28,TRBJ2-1,CASSLVAGGYNEQFF
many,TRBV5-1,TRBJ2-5,CASSLMGTGSFETQYF
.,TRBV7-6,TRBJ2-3,CASSLRARQPDTQYF
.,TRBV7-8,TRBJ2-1,CARRGGVINNEQFF
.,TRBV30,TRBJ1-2,CAWSRTGAWGYTF
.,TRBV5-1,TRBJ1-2,CASSPGTGEGYTF
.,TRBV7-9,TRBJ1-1,CTSSSSGGGAFF
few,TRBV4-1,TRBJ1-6,CASSQDERGPLHF
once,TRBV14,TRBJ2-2,CASKRLAFATGELFF
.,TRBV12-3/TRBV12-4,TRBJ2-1,CASSLARGLEQFF
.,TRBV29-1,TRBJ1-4,CSVGEGLFLNERLFF
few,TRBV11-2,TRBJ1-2,CASNLQGTNYGYTF
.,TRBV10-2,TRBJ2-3,CASRVASGIEDTQYF
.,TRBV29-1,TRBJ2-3,CSVEGIGQTSTDTQYF
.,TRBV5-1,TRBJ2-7,CASSGETYEQYF
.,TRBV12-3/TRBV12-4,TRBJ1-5,CASSSDRSDQPQHF
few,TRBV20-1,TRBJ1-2,CSAGTDYGYTF
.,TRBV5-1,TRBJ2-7,CASSFAGQGGYEQYF
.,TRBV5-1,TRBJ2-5,CASSLAYHRDGQETQYF
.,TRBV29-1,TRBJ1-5,CSAIVGPNQPQHF
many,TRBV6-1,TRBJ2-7,CASSEDGRQGSPYEQYF
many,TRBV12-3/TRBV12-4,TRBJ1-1,CASSLGTPGTEAFF
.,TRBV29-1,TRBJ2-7,CSGGREMDSEQYF
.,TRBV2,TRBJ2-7,CASSQFRARSYEQYF
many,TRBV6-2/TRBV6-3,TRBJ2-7,CASSYGDSVEQYF